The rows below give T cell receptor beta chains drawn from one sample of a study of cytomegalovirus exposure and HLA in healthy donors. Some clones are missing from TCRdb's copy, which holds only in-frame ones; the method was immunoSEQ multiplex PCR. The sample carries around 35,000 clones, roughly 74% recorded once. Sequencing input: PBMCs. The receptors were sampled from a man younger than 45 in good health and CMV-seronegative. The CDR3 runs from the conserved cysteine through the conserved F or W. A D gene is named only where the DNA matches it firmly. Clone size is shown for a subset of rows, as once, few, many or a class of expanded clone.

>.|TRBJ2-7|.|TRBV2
CASSVGLLLHEQYF
TGTGCCAGCAGTGTGGGGCTACTCCTCCACGAGCAGTACTTC
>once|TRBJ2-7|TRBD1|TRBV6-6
CASSSSGQGKLLEQYF
TGTGCCAGCAGTTCCTCGGGACAGGGGAAACTTCTCGAGCAGTACTTC
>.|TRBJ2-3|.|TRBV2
CASRSLSSGTDTQYF
TGTGCCAGCAGGTCCTTGAGTTCTGGCACAGATACGCAGTATTTT
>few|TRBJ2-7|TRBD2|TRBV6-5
CASSYQGLSSYEQYF
TGTGCCAGCAGTTACCAGGGACTAAGCTCCTACGAGCAGTACTTC
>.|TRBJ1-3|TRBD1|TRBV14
CASSPTPGGKLSGNTIYF
TGTGCCAGCAGCCCCACCCCAGGGGGCAAACTCTCTGGAAACACCATATATTTT
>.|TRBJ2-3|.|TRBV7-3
CASSLGGGGTDTQYF
TGTGCCAGCAGCTTAGGGGGAGGAGGCACAGATACGCAGTATTTT
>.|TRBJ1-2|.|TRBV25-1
CASSASRANYGYTF
TGTGCCAGCAGTGCCTCCCGAGCTAACTATGGCTACACCTTC
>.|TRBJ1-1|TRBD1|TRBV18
CASSPQGAGTEAFF
TGTGCCAGCTCACCACAGGGGGCGGGCACTGAAGCTTTCTTT
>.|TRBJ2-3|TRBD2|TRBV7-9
CASSLGGTSGGTDTQYF
TGTGCCAGCAGCTTAGGTGGGACTAGCGGGGGCACAGATACGCAGTATTTT
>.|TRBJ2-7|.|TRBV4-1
CASSQPGGPRAPEQYF
TGCGCCAGCAGCCAGCCGGGTGGCCCCAGGGCCCCCGAGCAGTACTTC
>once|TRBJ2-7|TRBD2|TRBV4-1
CASSQGPSGGAGTFSYEQYF
TGCGCCAGCAGCCAAGGTCCTAGCGGGGGGGCGGGAACGTTCTCCTACGAGCAGTACTTC
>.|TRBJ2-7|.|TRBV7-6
CASSLDAGSSYEQYF
TGTGCCAGCAGCTTAGATGCAGGCAGCTCCTACGAGCAGTACTTC
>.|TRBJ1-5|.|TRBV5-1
CASSLEGVQPQHF
TGCGCCAGCAGCTTGGAGGGGGTTCAGCCCCAGCATTTT
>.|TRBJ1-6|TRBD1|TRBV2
CASRRTGLPLHF
TGTGCCAGCAGAAGGACAGGGCTCCCCCTCCACTTT
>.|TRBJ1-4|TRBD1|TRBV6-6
CASRANDRDAEVGLFF
TGTGCCAGCAGGGCGAACGACAGGGATGCGGAAGTAGGACTGTTTTTT
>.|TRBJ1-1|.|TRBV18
CASSPRQGPNTEAFF
TGTGCCAGCTCACCTCGGCAGGGGCCGAACACTGAAGCTTTCTTT
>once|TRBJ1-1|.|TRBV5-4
CASSLAGKWDEAFF
TGTGCCAGCAGCTTGGCGGGGAAGTGGGATGAAGCTTTCTTT
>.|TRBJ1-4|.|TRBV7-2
CASSFGDTANEKLFF
TGTGCCAGCAGCTTCGGGGACACAGCTAATGAAAAACTGTTTTTT
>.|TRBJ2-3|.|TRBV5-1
CASSLTRGAQGDTQYF
TGCGCCAGCAGCCTGACCCGGGGGGCTCAGGGAGATACGCAGTATTTT
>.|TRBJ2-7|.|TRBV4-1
CASSQGPGSYEQYF
TGCGCCAGCAGCCAAGGCCCCGGGTCCTACGAGCAGTACTTC
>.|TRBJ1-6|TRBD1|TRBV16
CASRRDRGDSPLHF
TGTGCCAGCAGAAGGGACAGGGGCGATTCACCCCTCCACTTT
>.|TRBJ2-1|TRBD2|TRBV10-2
CASSEFIRGTSRDEQFF
TGCGCCAGCAGTGAGTTTATCAGGGGGACTAGCCGGGATGAGCAGTTCTTC
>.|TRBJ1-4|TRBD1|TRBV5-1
CASSLSGGTIGELFF
TGCGCCAGCAGCCTCTCAGGGGGCACCATCGGGGAACTGTTTTTT
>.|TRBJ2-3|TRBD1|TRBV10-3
CAISDGTGSTDTQYF
TGTGCCATCAGTGACGGGACAGGGAGCACAGATACGCAGTATTTT
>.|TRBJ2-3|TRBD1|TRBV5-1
CASSSYPQGGHSTDTQYF
TGCGCCAGCAGCTCGTACCCACAGGGGGGTCATAGCACAGATACGCAGTATTTT
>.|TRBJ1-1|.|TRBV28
CASSLRQGGTEAFF
TGTGCCAGCAGTTTACGACAAGGGGGCACTGAAGCTTTCTTT
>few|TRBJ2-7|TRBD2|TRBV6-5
CASRASGSSYEQYF
TGTGCCAGCAGGGCTAGCGGGAGTTCCTACGAGCAGTACTTC
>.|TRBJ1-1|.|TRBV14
CASSQDTYDGVSEAFF
TGTGCCAGCAGCCAAGATACTTATGACGGAGTCTCTGAAGCTTTCTTT
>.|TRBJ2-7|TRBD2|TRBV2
CASSQQTSGRFYEQYF
TGTGCCAGCAGTCAACAGACTAGCGGGAGGTTTTACGAGCAGTACTTC
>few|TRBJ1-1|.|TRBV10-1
CASSERTQWAAFF
TGCGCCAGCAGTGAGAGAACTCAATGGGCGGCTTTCTTT
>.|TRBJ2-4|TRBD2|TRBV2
CASRIAGGKNIQYF
TGTGCCAGCAGAATAGCGGGGGGGAAAAACATTCAGTACTTC
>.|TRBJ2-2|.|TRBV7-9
CASSKNRDYGELFF
TGTGCCAGCAGCAAAAACAGGGATTATGGGGAGCTGTTTTTT
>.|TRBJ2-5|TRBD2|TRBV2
CASSEGGAGLQETQYF
TGTGCCAGCAGTGAAGGGGGAGCGGGACTCCAAGAGACCCAGTACTTC
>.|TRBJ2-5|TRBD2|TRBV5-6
CASSTGLAPAGETQYF
TGTGCCAGCAGCACTGGACTAGCCCCGGCCGGAGAGACCCAGTACTTC
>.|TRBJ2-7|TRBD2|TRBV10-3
CASSGGAAEQYF
TGTGCCAGTAGCGGGGGGGCGGCCGAGCAGTACTTC
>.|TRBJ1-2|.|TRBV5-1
CASSLSPGYGYTF
TGCGCCAGCAGCTTGTCTCCAGGCTATGGCTACACCTTC
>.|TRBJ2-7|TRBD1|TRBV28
CASRSTGTGGVEQYF
TGTGCCAGCAGGTCAACCGGGACAGGGGGGGTCGAGCAGTACTTC
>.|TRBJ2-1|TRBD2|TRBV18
CASSHTSGGREQFF
TGTGCCAGCTCCCACACTAGCGGGGGGCGTGAGCAGTTCTTC
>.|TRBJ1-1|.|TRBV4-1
CASSQVEGGNTEAFF
TGCGCCAGCAGCCAAGTGGAAGGAGGGAACACTGAAGCTTTCTTT
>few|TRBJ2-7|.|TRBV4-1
CASSQDRGTPYEQYF
TGCGCCAGCAGCCAAGATCGTGGGACTCCCTACGAGCAGTACTTC
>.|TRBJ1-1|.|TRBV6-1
CASSGFGRGFYEAFF
TGTGCCAGCAGTGGCTTCGGCAGGGGTTTTTATGAAGCTTTCTTT
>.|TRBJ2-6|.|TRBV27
CASSLSRGTGANVLTF
TGTGCCAGCAGTTTATCGCGGGGAACTGGGGCCAACGTCCTGACTTTC
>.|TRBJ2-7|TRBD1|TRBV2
CASSVDRGTYEQYF
TGTGCCAGCAGTGTGGACAGGGGCACCTACGAGCAGTACTTC
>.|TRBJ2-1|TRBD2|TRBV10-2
CASSAGLAWQFF
TGCGCCAGCAGTGCTGGACTAGCCTGGCAGTTCTTC
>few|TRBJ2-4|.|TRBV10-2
CASSEGGLAKNIQYF
TGCGCCAGCAGTGAGGGAGGGCTAGCCAAAAACATTCAGTACTTC
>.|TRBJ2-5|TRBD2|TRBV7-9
CASSPRGGGGLRYQETQYF
TGTGCCAGCAGCCCCCGGGGGGGCGGGGGGCTACGGTACCAAGAGACCCAGTACTTC
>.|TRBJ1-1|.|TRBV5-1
CASSLLREGNTEAFF
TGCGCCAGCAGCCTCCTCAGGGAGGGGAACACTGAAGCTTTCTTT
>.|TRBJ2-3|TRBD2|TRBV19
CASSIWREVDTQYF
TGTGCCAGTAGTATTTGGCGGGAGGTAGATACGCAGTATTTT
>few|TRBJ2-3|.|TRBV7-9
CASSLVAQDTQYF
TGTGCCAGCAGCTTAGTAGCGCAAGATACGCAGTATTTT
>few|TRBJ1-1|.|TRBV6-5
CATMGPGLIVTEAFF
TGTGCCACCATGGGTCCCGGACTCATTGTCACTGAAGCTTTCTTT
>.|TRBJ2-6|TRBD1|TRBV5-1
CASSLKGASISGANVLTF
TGCGCCAGCAGCTTGAAGGGGGCGTCCATCTCTGGGGCCAACGTCCTGACTTTC
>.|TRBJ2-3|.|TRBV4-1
CASSQEAAESTDTQYF
TGCGCCAGCAGCCAAGAGGCGGCGGAAAGCACAGATACGCAGTATTTT
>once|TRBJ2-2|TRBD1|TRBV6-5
CASRPDRGPTGELFF
TGTGCCAGCAGGCCGGACAGGGGACCCACCGGGGAGCTGTTTTTT
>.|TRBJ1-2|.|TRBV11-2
CASSPPGREVYGYTF
TGTGCCAGCAGCCCTCCCGGACGGGAAGTCTATGGCTACACCTTC
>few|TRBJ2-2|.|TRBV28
CASSLLRLNTGELFF
TGTGCCAGCAGTTTATTAAGACTGAACACCGGGGAGCTGTTTTTT
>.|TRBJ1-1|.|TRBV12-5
CASGPASKTASNTEAFF
TGTGCTAGTGGTCCCGCGTCTAAAACAGCCTCTAACACTGAAGCTTTCTTT